The 24 T cell receptor beta chains below come from one sample, sequenced in a study of blood T cells in healthy people across ages. For the second PCR, which ran for roughly 6 to 12 cycles, a sample-barcoded 5' primer and a J-beta primer mix were used. TCRdb ran MiXCR on the 5' RACE reads and lists one entry per CDR3 protein. The sample includes 1.5 million to 1.8 million distinct CDR3 sequences, 35% to 45% of them seen just once. What was sequenced was blood. These receptors all stem from a woman under 30 in good health.

This rearrangement joins TRBV20-1 to TRBJ1-1, with D hard to call. CDR1 is DFQATT and CDR2 is SNEGSKA in the germline V gene (reference sequence). The length of the CDR3 is 13 residues. V was clipped by 6 bases and J by 1 base, with 12 bases between them. CDR3 in amino acids: CSAHPHRNTEAFF. CDR3 sequence (DNA): TGCAGTGCCCACCCCCACAGGAACACTGAAGCTTTCTTT.

There are many counts of this clonotype. The chain has TRBV27 and TRBJ2-7, with D unresolved. Per germline, CDR1 MNHEY and CDR2 SMNVEV (reference sequence). The length of the CDR3 is 13 residues. V was pared by 3 bases and J by 4 bases, with 10 bases between. The CDR3: CASSLRPEYEQYF. CDR3 DNA: TGTGCCAGCAGTTTGAGGCCGGAATACGAGCAGTACTTC.

V usage is TRBV5-1 and J usage is TRBJ2-2; 11 bases line up with TRBD1. The J segment lost 3 bases and the V segment lost 0 bases, leaving 7 bases of the junction unmatched. Germline-derived CDR1 and CDR2 are SGHRS and YFSETQ. This CDR3 is 18 amino acids long. CDR3 nucleotide sequence: TGCGCCAGCAGCTTGGGGGGACAGGGGGATTTGGACACCGGGGAGCTGTTTTTT. Its protein is CASSLGGQGDLDTGELFF.

The chain uses TRBV3-1 and TRBJ2-1, with D possibly matching TRBD2 (5 bases). The CDR3 covers 16 residues. The germline V and J ends were trimmed by 1 base and 4 bases, with 14 bases remaining between them. Germline V CDR1 and CDR2: LGHDT, YNNKEL (reference sequence). The chain's CDR3 is CASSQADGNVYNEQFF. CDR3 nucleotide sequence: TGTGCCAGCAGCCAAGCGGACGGGAACGTGTACAATGAGCAGTTCTTC.

The chain carries TRBV20-1 and TRBJ1-4, with TRBD1 identical over 7 bases. Looked up from germline, CDR1 is DFQATT and CDR2 is SNEGSKA (reference sequence). CDR3 length: 15 residues. Trimming cost V 6 bases and J 4 bases; bases outside gene matches: 11. DNA for the CDR3: TGCAGTGCACCTGACAGGGCCGGGGGTAATGAAAAACTGTTTTTT. This sequence encodes CSAPDRAGGNEKLFF.

The rearrangement joins TRBV13 to TRBJ2-1; D gene unclear. CDR1 and CDR2 from the germline V gene are PRHDT and FYEKMQ (reference sequence). This CDR3 has 17 residues. V shed 5 bases and J shed 1 base, with 18 bases lying between them. The CDR3 here is CASSLPTPRRSYNEQFF. The CDR3 bases are TGTGCCAGCAGCCTCCCCACTCCTCGGAGATCCTACAATGAGCAGTTCTTC.

The genes are TRBV29-1 and TRBJ2-1; perhaps TRBD1 as D (6 bases). The V end was cut by 7 bases, the J end by 2 bases, with 21 bases between. This CDR3 spans 16 amino acids. Germline V gene lookup returns CDR1 SQVTM and CDR2 ANQGSEA. CDR3 sequence reads: CSALKWGQEPYNEQFF. CDR3 sequence (DNA): TGCAGCGCCCTAAAATGGGGGCAGGAGCCCTACAATGAGCAGTTCTTC.

The rearrangement links TRBV5-4 to TRBJ2-3; D unresolved. The CDR3 covers 16 residues. Per the germline V gene, CDR1 is SGHNT and CDR2 is YYREEE (reference sequence). Trimming stripped 3 bases from V and 1 base from J, with 15 bases between. CDR3 nucleotides: TGTGCCAGCAGCTCCAAAATAGGGCCAGGCACAGATACGCAGTATTTT. Residues: CASSSKIGPGTDTQYF.

This chain joins TRBV6-1 and TRBJ2-5, with 7 bases lining up with TRBD1. The DNA end favors TRBJ2-7, so the J call may be wrong. This CDR3 region has 15 residues. Germline V CDR1 and CDR2: MNHNS, SASEGT. CDR3: CASNYLGTDIYEQYF. CDR3 sequence (DNA): TGTGCCAGCAACTACTTAGGGACAGACATCTACGAGCAGTACTTC.

This clonotype was recorded a few times. V and J are TRBV30 and TRBJ1-4; D remains unclear. The V end lost 0 bases, the J end lost 0 bases, and 5 bases lay between the germline ends. The CDR3 loop spans 14 amino acids. The V gene's germline CDR1 is GTSNPN and CDR2 SVGIG (reference sequence). CDR3 sequence (DNA): TGTGCCTGGAGTGTGAGGTCAACTAATGAAAAACTGTTTTTT. It encodes CAWSVRSTNEKLFF.

This clonotype was seen ten or more times. The chain uses TRBV4-1 and TRBJ1-2; D call uncertain. The CDR3 has 16 residues. Germline V gives CDR1 MGHRA, CDR2 YSYEKL. Trimming pared 0 bases from V and 4 bases from J, leaving 15 bases between. CDR3 in amino acids: CASSQDDGLSPYGYTF. DNA of the CDR3: TGCGCCAGCAGCCAAGATGACGGACTATCCCCCTATGGCTACACCTTC.

The rearrangement uses TRBV7-2 and TRBJ1-2; D may be TRBD1 (5 bases). This CDR3 is built from 12 residues. Deletions cut 11 bases from V and 4 bases from J, with 14 bases between. Germline loops: CDR1 SGHTA, CDR2 FQGNSA. The CDR3 DNA is TGTGCCTGGGGACCCAGCGCCTATGGCTACACCTTC. This codes for CAWGPSAYGYTF.

This clonotype came up a few times. The V call is TRBV7-9, the J call TRBJ2-1, with 11 bases identical to TRBD2. V lost 5 bases to trimming and J lost 3 bases; unmatched junction nucleotides: 6. This CDR3 comprises 16 residues. Germline CDR1 SEHNR, CDR2 FQNEAQ (reference sequence). CDR3 nucleotide sequence: TGTGCCAGCAGCCCGCGTAGCGGGGGGGACTACAATGAGCAGTTCTTC. This sequence encodes CASSPRSGGDYNEQFF.

For the CDR3, the DNA is TGCAGCGTTAACAGTTTTTGGGACGAGGGGGAAAAACTGTTTTTT. Its protein is CSVNSFWDEGEKLFF. V gene TRBV29-1 combines with J gene TRBJ1-4, with D possibly matching TRBD1 (5 bases). Germline CDR1 SQVTM, CDR2 ANQGSEA. The length of the CDR3 is 15 residues. V was trimmed by 5 bases and J by 8 bases, leaving 21 bases between them.

The chain combines TRBV7-2 with TRBJ2-4; 7 bases line up with TRBD1. The closer fit of TRBJ2-7 to the DNA end suggests the J call may be wrong. Germline values: CDR1 SGHTA, CDR2 FQGNSA. The CDR3 spans 14 residues. In DNA, the CDR3 is TGTGCCAGCAGCTTAAAAACAGGGGCGTACGAGCAGTACTTC. It specifies CASSLKTGAYEQYF.

This clonotype has a handful of counts. CDR3 loop: CSAGTSGDTQYF. In nucleotides, the CDR3 is TGCAGTGCCGGGACTAGCGGGGATACGCAGTATTTT. V usage is TRBV20-1 and J usage is TRBJ2-3; TRBD2 aligns across 12 bases. The CDR3 is 12 residues long. Trimming took 6 bases from V and 6 from J; bases not matched to a gene: 1. CDR1 is DFQATT and CDR2 is SNEGSKA in the germline V gene (reference sequence).

The chain employs TRBV5-4 and TRBJ2-1; D may match TRBD1 or TRBD2 (5 bases each). The CDR3 is 14 residues long. Germline CDR1 SGHNT, CDR2 YYREEE (reference sequence). V was trimmed by 4 bases and J by 12 bases, leaving 20 bases between them. The CDR3 loop is CASSLSGTEDGQFF. DNA of the CDR3: TGTGCCAGCAGCCTGTCAGGGACCGAGGATGGGCAGTTCTTC.

The CDR3 nucleotides read TGTGCCAGCAGCTCCGTATTAGGGAGCGAGCAGTACTTC. Amino acid sequence: CASSSVLGSEQYF. The chain is built from TRBV7-3 and TRBJ2-7, with D possibly being TRBD2 (5 bases). Per the germline V gene, CDR1 is SGHTA and CDR2 is FQGTGA. The CDR3 consists of 13 residues. Trimming took off 4 bases at V and 6 bases at J, with 13 bases between the two ends.

The V and J genes are TRBV5-1 and TRBJ2-2, with 13 nucleotides matching TRBD2. The CDR3 is 16 amino acids. The trim removed 3 bases at V and 5 bases at J, leaving 4 bases unmatched. Looked up from germline, CDR1 is SGHRS and CDR2 is YFSETQ. For the CDR3, the DNA is TGCGCCAGCAGCTGGGGGACTAGCGGGATGACCGGGGAGCTGTTTTTT. Translating gives CASSWGTSGMTGELFF.

This clonotype was seen a few times. The chain uses TRBV18 and TRBJ2-7; 8 nucleotides agree with TRBD2. CDR1 is KGHSH and CDR2 is LQKENI in the germline V gene. This CDR3 is built from 14 residues. V was pared by 2 bases and J by 3 bases, with 3 bases of the junction left unmatched. The CDR3 nucleotides are TGTGCCAGCTCACCAGCGGGGGGCCTCTACGAGCAGTACTTC. Translation: CASSPAGGLYEQYF.

This clonotype came up a few times. The chain joins TRBV10-3 to TRBJ2-2; D remains ambiguous. This CDR3 has 12 amino acids. Germline CDR1 and CDR2: ENHRY and SYGVKD. V shed 0 bases and J shed 7 bases, with 3 bases lying between them. CDR3 DNA: TGTGCCATCAGTGAGTCGCTCGGGGAGCTGTTTTTT. This gives the protein CAISESLGELFF.

CDR3 region: CSATEPPYGYTF. CDR3 bases: TGCAGTGCTACGGAGCCTCCCTATGGCTACACCTTC. The J gene is TRBJ1-2, the V gene TRBV20-1; unclear D gene. There are 12 residues in the CDR3. V was clipped by 4 bases and J by 4 bases, with 10 bases between them. The germline gives CDR1 DFQATT, CDR2 SNEGSKA (reference sequence).

This clonotype has a single count. V is TRBV29-1 and J is TRBJ1-1; no firm D call. This CDR3 is built from 12 residues. CDR1 and CDR2 (germline): SQVTM, ANQGSEA. Trimming took off 4 bases at V and 6 bases at J, with 12 bases between the two ends. For the CDR3, the DNA is TGCAGCGTTGGCACACCGGGCGCTGAAGCTTTCTTT. Its protein product is CSVGTPGAEAFF.

V gene TRBV12-3 or TRBV12-4 combines with J gene TRBJ1-4; 9 bases fit TRBD1. V trimming: 5 bases; J trimming: 8 bases; junction bases outside the gene matches: 12. This CDR3 has 16 amino acids. In DNA form, the CDR3 reads TGTGCCAGCAGTCTCCCCCCGGGACAGGGTGGGGAAAAACTGTTTTTT. Amino acid sequence: CASSLPPGQGGEKLFF.